The T cell receptor (beta chain) described here comes from a study of CD4 T cells in relation to SARS-CoV-2 and coronaviruses. As for the study in general: TCR beta CDR3s were sequenced after roughly eleven-day antigen culture of PBMCs. Whole-study results and caveats: Compared with monoreactive clones, crossreactive clones showed significantly weaker SARS-CoV-2 expansion.

J lost 1 base, V lost 4 bases, and 8 bases had no gene match. This CDR3 is 16 amino acids long. The V gene's germline CDR1 is SGHVS and CDR2 FQNEAQ. Unexposed donor CD4+ T cells date from about 2011-2019, before the COVID-19 pandemic. CD4+ T cells were isolated from the cells after 10 days of culture. Cells permitting, SARS-CoV-2 S/N and four cold-coronavirus spikes were tested on unexposed-donor CD4+ T cells. The method was immunoSEQ multiplex PCR; TCRdb's version includes in-frame clones alone and lacks a portion of them. The data contain tens of thousands of clones, about 70% of them singletons. As to this clone: The antigen remains undetermined.

The chain recombines TRBV7-8 with TRBJ2-5; TRBD2 agrees at 8 bases. The material sequenced was CD4+ T cells from PBMCs, cultured in vitro. The clonotype comes from a human donor in good health. The CDR3 DNA sequence: TGTGCCAGCAGCTCCTGGAAAGGGACTAGCCAAGAGACCCAGTACTTC. Protein sequence: CASSSWKGTSQETQYF.